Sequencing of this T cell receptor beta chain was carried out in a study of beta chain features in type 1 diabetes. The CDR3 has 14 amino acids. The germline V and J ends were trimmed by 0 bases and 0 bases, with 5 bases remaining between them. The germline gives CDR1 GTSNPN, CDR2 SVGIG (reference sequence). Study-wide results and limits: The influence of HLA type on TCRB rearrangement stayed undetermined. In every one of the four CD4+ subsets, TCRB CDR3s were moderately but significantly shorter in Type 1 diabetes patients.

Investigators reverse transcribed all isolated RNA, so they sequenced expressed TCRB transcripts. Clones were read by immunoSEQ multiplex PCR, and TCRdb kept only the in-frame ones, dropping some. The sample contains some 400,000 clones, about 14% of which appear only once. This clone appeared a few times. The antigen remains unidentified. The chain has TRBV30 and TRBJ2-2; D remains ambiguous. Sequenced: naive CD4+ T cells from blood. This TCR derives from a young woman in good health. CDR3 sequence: CAWSVQPNTGELFF. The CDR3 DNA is TGTGCCTGGAGTGTACAGCCGAACACCGGGGAGCTGTTTTTT.